The 29 T cell receptor beta chains in this list originate from one sample, sequenced in a study of post-analysis software for immune sequencing data. Incorporated into the TCR beta cDNA libraries were unique molecular identifiers, which served to reduce PCR and sequencing biases. TCRdb passed the PCR reads through MiXCR, listing each CDR3 protein once. Counted here are roughly 800,000 distinct CDR3 sequences, around 27% occurring once; the ten biggest clones make up roughly 0.57%. Study-level results: Patients carried a few TRBV segments more frequently than controls did, and TRBV5-6, TRBV5-1 and TRBV20-1 were among them.

No antigen has been assigned to these receptors. Sequenced material: blood. The receptors derive from a girl aged 5 to 17 with multiple sclerosis.

Only a few counts were recorded for this clonotype. The chain employs TRBV10-3 and TRBJ1-2; 9 bases agree with TRBD1. Germline CDR1 ENHRY, CDR2 SYGVKD. The CDR3 covers 14 residues. V shed 4 bases and J 8 bases; nucleotides not matched to a gene: 8. CDR3 bases: TGTGCCATCAGTGGCGCCGGGACAGGGACCGGCTACACCTTC. Its translation is CAISGAGTGTGYTF.

This chain uses TRBV5-6 with TRBJ2-1; a weak D match, TRBD1 (8 bases). Germline loops: CDR1 SGHDT, CDR2 YYEEEE. Trimming left V 0 bases short and J 3 bases short, with 16 bases between. The CDR3 runs to 17 residues. CDR3 bases: TGTGCCAGCAGCTTGGGGGGGGGGACAGGCATCTACAATGAGCAGTTCTTC. It yields the protein CASSLGGGTGIYNEQFF.

The chain joins TRBV20-1 to TRBJ2-1; D unresolved. This CDR3 has 15 amino acids. Germline V gene data show CDR1 as DFQATT and CDR2 as SNEGSKA (reference sequence). V was cut by 1 base and J by 6 bases, with 16 bases left in between. DNA for the CDR3: TGCAGTGCTAGAGTCAAGCGCCCCCCGGGCAATGAGCAGTTCTTC. Its protein product is CSARVKRPPGNEQFF.

The rearrangement links TRBV18 to TRBJ2-1; 10 bases are a match to TRBD2. This CDR3 region has 18 residues. The V segment lost 5 bases and the J segment 6 bases; nucleotides outside the gene matches: 16. The germline gives CDR1 KGHSH, CDR2 LQKENI. CDR3: CASSSQRHKREGLNEQFF. CDR3 sequence (DNA): TGTGCCAGCTCATCCCAACGGCATAAGCGGGAGGGCCTCAATGAGCAGTTCTTC. The full variable domain, rest sourced from reference TRBV18 and TRBJ2-1, is NAGVMQNPRHLVRRRGQEARLRCSPMKGHSHVYWYRQLPEEGLKFMVYLQKENIIDESGMPKERFSAEFPKEGPSILRIQQVVRGDSAAYFCASSSQRHKREGLNEQFFGPGTRLTVL.

The chain recombines TRBV28 with TRBJ2-5; tentative D call: TRBD1 (5 bases). V gave up 2 bases and J gave up 2 bases, with 12 bases separating them. Germline loops: CDR1 MDHEN, CDR2 SYDVKM. The CDR3 extends over 15 amino acids. Written as DNA, the CDR3 is TGTGCCAGCAGTTTACCACAGGAGCCACAAGAGACCCAGTACTTC. It codes for CASSLPQEPQETQYF.

This clonotype was recorded a few times. The chain carries TRBV20-1 and TRBJ2-7; a weak D match, TRBD1 (5 bases). The CDR3 is 13 residues long. CDR1 is DFQATT and CDR2 is SNEGSKA in the germline V gene (reference sequence). With 0 bases removed from V and 6 bases from J, the gap between germline ends came to 12 bases. CDR3 amino acids: CSARESQQGEQYF. CDR3 coding DNA: TGCAGTGCTAGAGAAAGCCAGCAGGGCGAGCAGTACTTC.

The sample holds a few counts of this clonotype. V usage is TRBV5-1 and J usage is TRBJ2-5; D remains unclear. V shed 0 bases and J shed 4 bases, with 10 bases lying between them. The germline CDR1 and CDR2 sequences are SGHRS and YFSETQ. The CDR3 runs 14 residues. This CDR3 is CASSLGVQRETQYF. The CDR3, as DNA: TGCGCCAGCAGCTTGGGGGTCCAGCGAGAGACCCAGTACTTC.

V usage is TRBV7-9 and J usage is TRBJ2-5; D possibly corresponds to TRBD1 (6 bases). The CDR3 spans 14 residues. Between the trimmed V and J ends, which lost 6 bases and 1 base, there was a span of 12 bases. The germline V gene has CDR1 SEHNR and CDR2 FQNEAQ (reference sequence). The CDR3 protein is CASSFLRGQETQYF. DNA for the CDR3: TGTGCCAGCAGTTTCCTCAGGGGCCAAGAGACCCAGTACTTC.

A word on this clonotype: The junction shows a germline mismatch at one end, possibly a read error. This chain joins TRBV12-3 or TRBV12-4 and TRBJ2-3, with D uncertain. CDR3 length: 14 residues. CDR3 region: CANSSKASTDTQYF. The CDR3 DNA follows: TGTGCCAACAGTTCCAAAGCCAGCACAGATACGCAGTATTTT.

This clonotype was found a few times. The rearrangement links TRBV7-9 to TRBJ2-5; D remains unclear. The germline V gene has CDR1 SEHNR and CDR2 FQNEAQ (reference sequence). Between the trimmed V and J ends, which lost 5 bases and 2 bases, there was a span of 15 bases. This CDR3 is built from 15 residues. The CDR3 reads CASSQSRGPQETQYF. The CDR3 coding sequence is TGTGCCAGCAGCCAATCTAGAGGACCTCAAGAGACCCAGTACTTC.

In its sample, this clonotype was seen a few times. The CDR3 reads CSARVRHGPDNQPQHF. The CDR3 nucleotides read TGCAGTGCTAGAGTACGGCACGGACCTGACAATCAGCCCCAGCATTTT. This chain joins TRBV20-1 and TRBJ1-5; unclear D gene. V shed 1 base and J shed 3 bases, with 16 bases lying between them. CDR1 is DFQATT, CDR2 SNEGSKA, per germline (reference sequence). This CDR3 contains 16 residues.

There are a few counts of this clonotype. The rearrangement uses TRBV21-1 and TRBJ1-1. TRBV21-1 is listed as a pseudogene. CDR3 length equals 16 residues. The CDR3 nucleotides are TGTGCCAGCAGCCCGGGGGCCCTGGCCTCGAACACTGAAGCTTTCTTT. Translating it yields CASSPGALASNTEAFF.

The genes are TRBV20-1 and TRBJ1-2, with D uncertain. V lost 3 bases, J lost 6 bases, and 20 bases lay in between. Germline loops: CDR1 DFQATT, CDR2 SNEGSKA (reference sequence). The CDR3 runs to 15 residues. CDR3 nucleotides: TGCAGTGCTAGTGACGATTTGGACTGGCGAGATGGCTACACCTTC. Its translation is CSASDDLDWRDGYTF.

V gene TRBV28 combines with J gene TRBJ2-5, with D tentatively TRBD1 or TRBD2 (5 bases each). Germline loops: CDR1 MDHEN, CDR2 SYDVKM. The CDR3 consists of 15 residues. Trimming removed 0 bases at V and 3 bases at J, with 11 bases between. CDR3 amino acids: CASSLWGTGEETQYF. The CDR3, as DNA: TGTGCCAGCAGTTTATGGGGGACCGGAGAAGAGACCCAGTACTTC.

This clonotype was seen more than once but under ten times. The CDR3 coding sequence is TGCGCCAGCAGCCCCGAAAGACTAGCGGGATTGGGTGAGCAGTTCTTC. Residues: CASSPERLAGLGEQFF. The J gene is TRBJ2-1, the V gene TRBV4-3; TRBD2 matches at 11 bases. V lost 4 bases and J lost 9; bases outside the gene matches: 11. Per germline, CDR1 LGHNA and CDR2 YSLEER. The CDR3 spans 16 residues.

The J gene is TRBJ2-6, the V gene TRBV6-2 or TRBV6-3; D unresolved. This CDR3 spans 16 amino acids. Trimming removed 8 bases from V and 4 bases from J, with 18 bases in between. Germline CDR1 MNHEY, CDR2 SVGEGT. In nucleotides, the CDR3 is TGTGCCAGCGATCACCCGTGGGTACCCGGGGCCAACGTCCTGACTTTC. Protein product: CASDHPWVPGANVLTF.

This clonotype has a handful of counts. The genes are TRBV29-1 and TRBJ2-2; a possible D gene is TRBD2 (5 bases). This CDR3 spans 14 amino acids. Germline V gene data show CDR1 as SQVTM and CDR2 as ANQGSEA. The germline V and J ends were trimmed by 5 bases and 4 bases, with 14 bases remaining between them. The DNA for the CDR3 is TGCAGCGTTCGGACTGGCAGGACCACCGGGGAGCTGTTTTTT. Its translation: CSVRTGRTTGELFF.

This clonotype was seen more than once but under ten times. The chain is built from TRBV7-9 and TRBJ2-1; D might be TRBD1 or TRBD2, each matching 5 bases. V dropped 3 bases and J dropped 7 bases, with 19 bases sitting between them. The CDR3 extends over 16 amino acids. Germline CDR1 and CDR2: SEHNR and FQNEAQ (reference sequence). The CDR3 DNA reads TGTGCCAGCAGCTTTAAGCAGGGACGAGCGATTAATGAGCAGTTCTTC. It specifies CASSFKQGRAINEQFF.

V usage is TRBV29-1 and J usage is TRBJ2-1; no firm D call. Germline CDR1 and CDR2: SQVTM and ANQGSEA. The V gene lost 5 bases and the J gene lost 8 bases, with 19 bases spanning the gap. This CDR3 has 14 residues. The DNA for the CDR3 is TGCAGCGTTCCGTCCAAGGGAAGTTTCCATGAGCAGTTCTTC. Amino acids: CSVPSKGSFHEQFF.

There are a few counts of this clonotype. The V and J genes are TRBV6-1 and TRBJ2-4; tentatively, D is TRBD1 or TRBD2 (5 bases each). The DNA end is a closer match to TRBJ2-7, so the J assignment may be wrong. The CDR3 covers 13 residues. Germline V gene data show CDR1 as MNHNS and CDR2 as SASEGT. CDR3 bases: TGTGCCAGCATAGGGGACGCCGGATACGAGCAGTACTTC. Amino acids: CASIGDAGYEQYF.

This clonotype was picked up many times. The chain couples TRBV2 to TRBJ2-7; D not certain. CDR1 and CDR2 (germline): SNHLY, FYNNEI. The CDR3 spans 11 residues. The V gene lost 3 bases and the J gene lost 4 bases, with 4 bases spanning the gap. Here the CDR3 reads CASSELYEQYF. The CDR3 DNA is TGTGCCAGCAGTGAGCTGTACGAGCAGTACTTC.

The chain employs TRBV7-8 and TRBJ2-3, with TRBD2 matching 9 bases. Trimming at V came to 5 bases and at J to 2 bases, leaving 5 bases not matched to a gene. Germline loops: CDR1 SGHVS, CDR2 FQNEAQ. This CDR3 is 15 amino acids long. CDR3 DNA sequence: TGTGCCAGCAGCCCAATAGCGGGGGCCACAGATACGCAGTATTTT. Its protein product is CASSPIAGATDTQYF. Using reference TRBV7-8 and TRBJ2-3 for the parts outside the CDR3, the full variable domain is GAGVSQSPRYKVAKRGQDVALRCDPISGHVSLFWYQQALGQGPEFLTYFQNEAQLDKSGLPSDRFFAERPEGSVSTLKIQRTQQEDSAVYLCASSPIAGATDTQYFGPGTRLTVL.

V gene TRBV6-2 or TRBV6-3 combines with J gene TRBJ2-7; D is possibly TRBD2 (5 bases). This CDR3 spans 15 amino acids. From germline, CDR1 is MNHEY and CDR2 SVGEGT. V lost 6 bases, J lost 4 bases, and 19 bases lay in between. For the CDR3, the DNA is TGTGCCAGCAGACAAGGACGGACTTCTTTGTACGAGCAGTACTTC. It encodes CASRQGRTSLYEQYF.

This chain uses TRBV28 with TRBJ2-1, with 10 bases aligning to TRBD2. CDR1 is MDHEN, CDR2 SYDVKM, per germline. V lost 2 bases, J lost 4 bases, and 8 bases stayed unmatched. CDR3 length equals 17 residues. This chain's CDR3 is CASSLITTSGKYNEQFF. The CDR3 DNA follows: TGTGCCAGCAGTTTAATAACTACTAGCGGGAAGTACAATGAGCAGTTCTTC.

The J gene is TRBJ1-1, the V gene TRBV5-1, with 7 bases fitting TRBD1. From germline, CDR1 is SGHRS and CDR2 YFSETQ. V was clipped by 0 bases and J by 1 base; unmatched bases: 9. The CDR3 has 17 amino acids. CDR3 loop: CASSLAPTGQGNTEAFF. In DNA form, the CDR3 reads TGCGCCAGCAGCTTGGCCCCGACAGGGCAGGGGAACACTGAAGCTTTCTTT.

CDR3 loop: CASSQGEGTDTQYF. The CDR3 DNA follows: TGCGCCAGCAGCCAAGGAGAGGGCACAGATACGCAGTATTTT. V usage is TRBV4-1 and J usage is TRBJ2-3; D unclear. V was pared by 1 base and J by 1 base, with 6 bases between. There are 14 residues in the CDR3. The V gene's germline CDR1 is MGHRA and CDR2 YSYEKL.

This chain joins TRBV7-9 and TRBJ2-1; 16 bases fit TRBD2. The CDR3 runs to 16 residues. The germline gives CDR1 SEHNR, CDR2 FQNEAQ (reference sequence). V lost 0 bases and J lost 8; bases outside the gene matches: 1. The CDR3 DNA sequence: TGTGCCAGCAGCTTAGCTGGGACTAGCGGGGGGGATGAGCAGTTCTTC. Amino acid sequence: CASSLAGTSGGDEQFF.

The CDR3 sequence is CSARYVGGLATALPTDTQYF. CDR3 in DNA: TGCAGTGCTAGATATGTGGGGGGACTAGCAACTGCCCTACCCACAGATACGCAGTATTTT. The chain joins TRBV20-1 to TRBJ2-3; the match to TRBD2 covers 9 bases. The CDR3 is made up of 20 amino acids. Trimming at V came to 2 bases and at J to 2 bases, leaving 20 bases not matched to a gene. Looked up from germline, CDR1 is DFQATT and CDR2 is SNEGSKA (reference sequence).

This chain links TRBV5-1 with TRBJ2-3, with D hard to call. The germline V gene encodes CDR1 SGHRS and CDR2 YFSETQ. The CDR3 sequence is 17 residues long. Trimming stripped 4 bases from V and 4 bases from J, with 22 bases between. The CDR3 protein is CASSGYLAPFFPDTQYF. Here the CDR3 DNA reads TGCGCCAGCAGCGGGTATCTCGCGCCCTTTTTCCCAGATACGCAGTATTTT.